This T cell receptor beta chain was recorded in a study of blood T cell repertoires in COVID-19. About the study: Acute and convalescent COVID-19 specimens originated in the United States, Italy and Spain. T cells, B-cell-depleted T cells, or PBMCs provided the cDNA or gDNA that served as material.

The CDR3 length is 16 residues. V was trimmed by 4 bases and J by 2 bases, leaving 17 bases between them. Germline loops: CDR1 SGHDT, CDR2 YYEEEE. As handled by the study authors: Amplification of reference gene primers was used by the study to estimate nucleated cell counts. Only in-frame clones appear in the TCRdb table, and some are missing; sequencing was by immunoSEQ multiplex PCR. Clone size and the V and J calls come from that table; the DNA yielded D and trimming. The sample contains hundreds of thousands of clones, roughly nine tenths of which appear only once. This receptor was taken from a man aged 35-49 years with acute or convalescent COVID-19. Sequencing input: peripheral blood. The rearrangement links TRBV5-6 to TRBJ2-3; tentative D call: TRBD1 (6 bases). CDR3 sequence reads: CASSTSRGGITDTQYF. The CDR3 DNA is TGTGCCAGCAGCACCTCCCGTGGGGGCATCACAGATACGCAGTATTTT.